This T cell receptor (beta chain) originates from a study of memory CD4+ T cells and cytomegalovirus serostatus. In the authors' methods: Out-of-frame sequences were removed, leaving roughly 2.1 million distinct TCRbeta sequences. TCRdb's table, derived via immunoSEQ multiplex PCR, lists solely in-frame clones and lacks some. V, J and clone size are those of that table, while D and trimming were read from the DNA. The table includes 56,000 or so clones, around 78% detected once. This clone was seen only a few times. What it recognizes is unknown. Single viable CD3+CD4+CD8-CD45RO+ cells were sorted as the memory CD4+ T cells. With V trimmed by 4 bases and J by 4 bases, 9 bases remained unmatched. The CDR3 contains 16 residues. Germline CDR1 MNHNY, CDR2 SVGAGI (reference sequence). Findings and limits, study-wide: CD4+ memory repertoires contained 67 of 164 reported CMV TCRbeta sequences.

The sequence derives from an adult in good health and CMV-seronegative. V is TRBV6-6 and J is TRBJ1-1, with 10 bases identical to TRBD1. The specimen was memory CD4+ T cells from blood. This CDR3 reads CASSSTDRGLGTEAFF. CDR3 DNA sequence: TGTGCCAGCAGTTCCACGGACAGGGGGTTGGGCACTGAAGCTTTCTTT.